A selection of T cell receptor beta chains follows, all from one sample in a study of identical twins. MiXCR, applied by TCRdb to the 5' RACE reads, yields one record per CDR3 protein. The sample includes some 440,000 distinct CDR3 sequences, around 24% of them seen just once. This sample also belongs to another study, concerning T cells expressing NK-cell markers.

Sample: CD4+ T cells sorted from blood. These receptors were taken from a woman aged 18 to 35 in good health. Each CDR3 is given with its conserved first and last residue. D genes are given only for firm matches. Where a row states a size, it is once, few, many or the class of an expanded clone; other rows omit it.

cdr3_nt cdr3_aa v_call d_call j_call clone_size
TGTGCCAGCAGACCCCACGGGAGGGCCGCAGTTAGCGAGACCCAGTACTTC CASRPHGRAAVSETQYF TRBV27 TRBD2 TRBJ2-5 -
TGTGCCAGCGCACTCGGGGGCACAGATACGCAGTATTTT CASALGGTDTQYF TRBV4-2 - TRBJ2-3 -
TGCGCCAGCAGCTTGGTAGGGGAAGGGACCGGGGAGCTGTTTTTT CASSLVGEGTGELFF TRBV5-1 - TRBJ2-2 few
TGTGCCAGCAGTCGGCCCCAAGAGACCCAGTACTTC CASSRPQETQYF TRBV9 - TRBJ2-5 few
TGTGCCAGCAGTTTAAAGAGACTAGCTAACTATGGCTACACCTTC CASSLKRLANYGYTF TRBV12-3/TRBV12-4 - TRBJ1-2 -
TGTGCCAGCAGTTACCTCCAGGACAGGGGGGGCTACACCTTC CASSYLQDRGGYTF TRBV6-5 TRBD1 TRBJ1-2 -
TGTGCCAGCAGCTTGCGACAGTTTGGAACCGGGGAGCTGTTTTTT CASSLRQFGTGELFF TRBV7-2 - TRBJ2-2 few
TGCGCCAGCAGCCATACAGGGACCCCCTACGAGCAGTACTTC CASSHTGTPYEQYF TRBV3-1 - TRBJ2-7 -
TGTGCCTGGAGTGGTACTAGTCCCCACGAGCAGTACTTC CAWSGTSPHEQYF TRBV30 - TRBJ2-7 few
TGTGCCAGCTCTGACAGACTCCCTAGCACAGATACGCAGTATTTT CASSDRLPSTDTQYF TRBV18 - TRBJ2-3 -
TGCGCCAGCAGCTTGGCCAAACATAATTCACCCCTCCACTTT CASSLAKHNSPLHF TRBV5-1 - TRBJ1-6 -
TGCGCCAGCAGCTCCAGCGGACAATCGACGAATGAGCAGTTCTTC CASSSSGQSTNEQFF TRBV5-1 - TRBJ2-1 -
TGTGCCAGCAGCATAGGACGCCGGACTAGCGGCACAGATACGCAGTATTTT CASSIGRRTSGTDTQYF TRBV11-3 TRBD2 TRBJ2-3 few
TGTGCCAGCAGCTCCCGGACTAGCGGGAGAGTAGATACGCAGTATTTT CASSSRTSGRVDTQYF TRBV12-3/TRBV12-4 TRBD2 TRBJ2-3 -
TGTGCCAGCAGTTTAAGGGCGATAGCGGGATCCTACGAGCAGTACTTC CASSLRAIAGSYEQYF TRBV12-3/TRBV12-4 TRBD2 TRBJ2-7 few
TGTGCCAGCAGTGAACACAGGGTCGTGGAGTATGGTGGCTACACCTTC CASSEHRVVEYGGYTF TRBV2 - TRBJ1-2 -
TGTGCCAGCAGCTTTGTAGCGGGAGATATCCCAGATACGCAGTATTTT CASSFVAGDIPDTQYF TRBV7-6 TRBD2 TRBJ2-3 -
TGTGCCAGCAGCATAAACAGGGGGGAAAACACCATATATTTT CASSINRGENTIYF TRBV7-9 TRBD1 TRBJ1-3 -
TGTGCCAGCCGACGACAGGCCTACAATGAGCAGTTCTTC CASRRQAYNEQFF TRBV6-2/TRBV6-3 - TRBJ2-1 -
TGTGCCAGCAGCCGACCGAACCTTGGGGAGCAGTACTTC CASSRPNLGEQYF TRBV6-1 - TRBJ2-7 -
TGCAGTGCCGACGGACTAGCGGGATCCAACATTCAGTACTTC CSADGLAGSNIQYF TRBV20-1 TRBD2 TRBJ2-4 -
TGTGCCAGCAGCCAAGGGGACAGGGTGTTCGGGACTGGAAACACCATATATTTT CASSQGDRVFGTGNTIYF TRBV3-1 TRBD1 TRBJ1-3 few
TGTGCCAGCAGTTACTCTTCAGGCGTAGCTTTCTTT CASSYSSGVAFF TRBV6-6 - TRBJ1-1 few
TGCAGTGCCCCCTCCTACAATGAGCAGTTCTTC CSAPSYNEQFF TRBV20-1 - TRBJ2-1 few
TGCAGTGCGGGGGGCCCAGCCTACGAGCAGTACTTC CSAGGPAYEQYF TRBV20-1 - TRBJ2-7 -
TGTGCCAGCAGTGTCAGGGTCTCGCTCGGGAGGGCCGCGAACATTCAGTACTTC CASSVRVSLGRAANIQYF TRBV27 TRBD2 TRBJ2-4 -
TGTGCCAGCCGAAACCCACAAAAAGGACTGCTAAAGACCCAGTACTTC CASRNPQKGLLKTQYF TRBV5-5 - TRBJ2-5 few
TGTGCCAGCAGTGCCGGGACAGCGATCACAGATACGCAGTATTTT CASSAGTAITDTQYF TRBV2 TRBD1 TRBJ2-3 -
TGTGCCAGCAGCCCAAATGGCAGGGACCCCCACTTCTTC CASSPNGRDPHFF TRBV11-1 - TRBJ2-1 few
TGTGCCAGCAGCGTAGATTCGGTAGCGGGAGGGCAAGAGACCCAGTACTTC CASSVDSVAGGQETQYF TRBV9 TRBD2 TRBJ2-5 -
TGTGCCATCAGTACTAGACTAGCGGGAGGCCCCAAGGCATACAATGAGCAGTTCTTC CAISTRLAGGPKAYNEQFF TRBV10-3 TRBD2 TRBJ2-1 -
TGTGCCAGCAGTGGGCTAGCGGGAGCGGGAAAGACCCAGTACTTC CASSGLAGAGKTQYF TRBV25-1 TRBD2 TRBJ2-5 -
TGTGCCAGCAGCCAATGGGGGAAGCGGGGGGAAGAGACCCAGTACTTC CASSQWGKRGEETQYF TRBV12-3/TRBV12-4 TRBD2 TRBJ2-5 -
TGTGCCAGCAGCCCGGTTGGAGCCGACTATGGCTACACCTTC CASSPVGADYGYTF TRBV5-4 - TRBJ1-2 few
TGTGCCAGCAGCTTGACTAGCGGGGGGGCCACAGATACGCAGTATTTT CASSLTSGGATDTQYF TRBV7-9 TRBD2 TRBJ2-3 -
TGCAGTGCTGGGACAGACCAGAACACTGAAGCTTTCTTT CSAGTDQNTEAFF TRBV20-1 TRBD1 TRBJ1-1 few
TGTGCCAGCAGCCCTGAGCGGGGAGCCTACAATGAGCAGTTCTTC CASSPERGAYNEQFF TRBV4-2 TRBD2 TRBJ2-1 few
TGCAGTGCTAGAGATACTGGACAGGGATTAAGAGCTTTCTTT CSARDTGQGLRAFF TRBV20-1 TRBD1 TRBJ1-1 -
TGTGCCAGCATTCCCTTTGAGGTCGAGCAGTACTTC CASIPFEVEQYF TRBV6-2/TRBV6-3 - TRBJ2-7 few
TGTGCCAGCAGCTCAAGCGCCCAGGGCCCCTACGAGCAGTACTTC CASSSSAQGPYEQYF TRBV11-2 - TRBJ2-7 -
TGTGCCAGCAGCGTAGGGGTGGGGACCTACAATGAGCAGTTCTTC CASSVGVGTYNEQFF TRBV9 - TRBJ2-1 few
TGTGCCAGCAGCCCTCAGTGGGGCCTCCCATCCGACAATGAGCAGTTCTTC CASSPQWGLPSDNEQFF TRBV7-7 - TRBJ2-1 few
TGCGCCAGCAGCTTGGCCCAGGCGGACGAGCAGTACTTC CASSLAQADEQYF TRBV5-1 - TRBJ2-7 few
TGTGCCAGCAGTTCCGGGCCCCGGGGGCGGGAGACCCAGTACTTC CASSSGPRGRETQYF TRBV7-3 - TRBJ2-5 -
TGTGCCAGCACCACCCCACCCGGGCCAGTTATCTTT CASTTPPGPVIF TRBV6-6 - TRBJ1-1 -
TGTGCCAGCAGCTTATTGGAGCAGTATTTT CASSLLEQYF TRBV11-2 - TRBJ2-3 -
TGTGCCAGCGGAGTAGCGGGACCGGTGGATACGCAGTATTTT CASGVAGPVDTQYF TRBV11-2 TRBD2 TRBJ2-3 -
TGTGCCAGCGGGTTTGGCGGGGGGGTGGATACGCAGTATTTT CASGFGGGVDTQYF TRBV12-3/TRBV12-4 TRBD2 TRBJ2-3 -
TGCAGTGCTAGAGATCCTTTGGGCGGCACAGATACGCAGTATTTT CSARDPLGGTDTQYF TRBV20-1 - TRBJ2-3 -
TGTGCCAGCAGCTCCCCCCCTAGCGGGGGAGGTAAAAACATTCAGTACTTC CASSSPPSGGGKNIQYF TRBV7-9 TRBD2 TRBJ2-4 -
TGTGCCAGCAGTCAGGGACGGGTTACCGGCGAGACCCAGTACTTC CASSQGRVTGETQYF TRBV12-3/TRBV12-4 - TRBJ2-5 few
TGTGCCAGCAGCGCCGGGAGGGGTTATGACAATGAGCAGTTCTTC CASSAGRGYDNEQFF TRBV7-2 TRBD2 TRBJ2-1 -
TGTGCCAGCGAAGCTAGCGGGGTTGACAATGAGCAGTTCTTC CASEASGVDNEQFF TRBV3-1 TRBD2 TRBJ2-1 -
TGCGCCAGCAGTTGGGACAGTTACTACGAGCAGTACTTC CASSWDSYYEQYF TRBV5-1 TRBD1 TRBJ2-7 few
TGTGCCAGCAGTAATCCCCAGGGGACAGATACGCAGTATTTT CASSNPQGTDTQYF TRBV14 - TRBJ2-3 -
TGTGCCAGCAGCCTGGGACTATCCCCCACAGATACGCAGTATTTT CASSLGLSPTDTQYF TRBV7-7 TRBD2 TRBJ2-3 many
TGCAGTGCTCATTTCGGGGGGGTCTACGAGCAGTACTTC CSAHFGGVYEQYF TRBV20-1 TRBD2 TRBJ2-7 few
TGTGCCACCAGACAGAGCCTGCAGGACGAGCAGTACTTC CATRQSLQDEQYF TRBV15 - TRBJ2-7 -
TGCAGTGCCCCACTAGCGGGAGGCCGTACCGGGGAGCTGTTTTTT CSAPLAGGRTGELFF TRBV20-1 TRBD2 TRBJ2-2 -
TGCAGTGCTAGTATCGGACTAGCGGGAGCGGGCTATGAGCAGTTCTTC CSASIGLAGAGYEQFF TRBV20-1 TRBD2 TRBJ2-1 -